Below, 5 T cell receptor beta chains from the same sample are listed, as sequenced in a study of blood T cell repertoires in COVID-19. Sequencing used immunoSEQ multiplex PCR; TCRdb keeps in-frame clones, though not all of them. Among tens of thousands of clones listed, around nine tenths were seen once. Input material: peripheral blood. The receptors come from a woman aged 80 or older with active or convalescent COVID-19.

The chain carries TRBV19 and TRBJ2-4, with 7 bases lining up with TRBD1. Germline V gives CDR1 LNHDA, CDR2 SQIVND (reference sequence). This CDR3 region has 18 residues. J gave up 1 base and V 6 bases, and 15 bases lay outside the gene matches. The CDR3 is CASSETGNPRSAKNIQYF. CDR3 sequence (DNA): TGTGCCAGTAGCGAGACAGGGAACCCCCGCTCCGCCAAAAACATTCAGTACTTC.

J is TRBJ1-5 and V is TRBV19; D not resolved. The V gene lost 7 bases and the J gene lost 2 bases, with 12 bases spanning the gap. This CDR3 contains 14 residues. Germline V gene sequence: CDR1 LNHDA, CDR2 SQIVND (reference sequence). The CDR3 DNA reads TGTGCCAGTACATCCGGGTCCCGCAATCAGCCCCAGCATTTT. This codes for CASTSGSRNQPQHF.

This chain uses TRBV10-1 with TRBJ2-7; 8 nucleotides match TRBD1. The V gene's germline CDR1 is WNHNN and CDR2 SYGVQD (reference sequence). V lost 5 bases, J lost 2 bases, and 2 bases stayed unmatched. This CDR3 is built from 13 residues. CDR3 in amino acids: CASSRTGTYEQYF. Here the CDR3 DNA reads TGCGCCAGCAGTCGGACAGGGACCTACGAGCAGTACTTC.

The chain couples TRBV5-8 to TRBJ2-1; tentative D call: TRBD2 (6 bases). CDR3 size: 15 residues. Per the germline V gene, CDR1 is SGHTS and CDR2 is YDEGEE. Trimming shortened V by 0 bases and J by 5 bases, and 12 bases separated the two germline ends. CDR3 loop: CASSLGTREDNEQFF. CDR3 DNA sequence: TGTGCCAGCAGCTTGGGGACCAGGGAGGACAATGAGCAGTTCTTC. Complete variable domain (other parts from reference TRBV5-8 and TRBJ2-1): EAGVTQSPTHLIKTRGQQATLRCSPISGHTSVYWYQQALGLGLQFLLWYDEGEERNRGNFPPRFSGRQFPNYSSELNVNALELEDSALYLCASSLGTREDNEQFFGPGTRLTVL.

The chain recombines TRBV11-3 with TRBJ2-5; TRBD1 aligns across 8 bases. The CDR3 is 18 amino acids. J lost 3 bases, V lost 5 bases, and 17 bases had no gene match. Germline V gives CDR1 SGHNT, CDR2 YENEEA. CDR3 DNA sequence: TGTGCCAGCAGCAAGGACAGGGCTCGGGTAAGTCTGAAAGAGACCCAGTACTTC. Translation gives CASSKDRARVSLKETQYF.